This is a list of T cell receptor beta chains from one sample in a study of beta chain features in type 1 diabetes. Profiling relied on immunoSEQ multiplex PCR, and the TCRdb table lists in-frame clones only, not all of them. This sample has under 150,000 clones; approximately 9% occur once, and the top ten carry 0.75%. Sample: central memory CD4+ T cells from blood. The receptors shown here come from a man between 25 and 39 years old with type 1 diabetes. The CDR3 runs from the conserved cysteine through the conserved F or W. D genes are given only for firm matches. Rows give clone size only sometimes, using once, few, many, or a class for an expanded clone.

v_call,j_call,d_call,clone_size,cdr3_nt,cdr3_aa
TRBV28,TRBJ1-6,-,few,TGTGCCAGCAGGACACTGGATTCACCCCTCCACTTT,CASRTLDSPLHF
TRBV2,TRBJ2-5,-,-,TGTGCCAGCAGTGAGGGAGGGGGTCAAGAGACCCAGTACTTC,CASSEGGGQETQYF
TRBV5-4,TRBJ2-7,-,few,TGTGCCAGCAGCGACGGGACAACTTACGAGCAGTACTTC,CASSDGTTYEQYF
TRBV9,TRBJ2-1,TRBD2,-,TGTGCCAGCAGCGTAATCCCTAGCGGGGCCCCCGATGAGCAGTTCTTC,CASSVIPSGAPDEQFF
TRBV29-1,TRBJ2-5,TRBD1,-,TGCAGCGTCGCTAAGACAGGGGTAGAGACCCAGTACTTC,CSVAKTGVETQYF
TRBV2,TRBJ2-5,TRBD1,few,TGTGCCAGCACCAGGGGGCTCGGGCAAGAGACCCAGTACTTC,CASTRGLGQETQYF
TRBV5-4,TRBJ2-4,TRBD1,many,TGTGCCAGCAGTCCTCGGGACAGACCGGAAAACATTCAGTACTTC,CASSPRDRPENIQYF
TRBV27,TRBJ2-5,-,few,TGTGCCAGCAGGGCGGGGTACGGGACAGATCAAGAGACCCAGTACTTC,CASRAGYGTDQETQYF
TRBV28,TRBJ2-7,-,-,TGTGCCAGCAGTTTGGGGGGGCAAGGCTACGAGCAGTACTTC,CASSLGGQGYEQYF
TRBV18,TRBJ2-1,TRBD1,-,TGTGCCAGCTCACCACAGAACAGGGGCCTCAGGAATGAGCAGTTCTTC,CASSPQNRGLRNEQFF
TRBV11-3,TRBJ2-1,TRBD1,once,TGTGCCAGCAGCTTACCAGGCAGAGGGGGCCAGTTCTTC,CASSLPGRGGQFF
TRBV30,TRBJ2-1,TRBD2,many,TGTGCCTGGAGTAGGCTAGCGGGGGAAATGCAGTTCTTC,CAWSRLAGEMQFF
TRBV5-4,TRBJ2-5,TRBD1,-,TGTGCCAGCAGCCCCGGGACAGGGAAGGATCAAGAGACCCAGTACTTC,CASSPGTGKDQETQYF
TRBV20-1,TRBJ1-4,-,-,TGCAGTGCTATATCGCGGGAAAAACTGTTTTTT,CSAISREKLFF
TRBV6-5,TRBJ2-7,-,few,TGTGCCAGCACCAACCAGTACGAGCAGTACTTC,CASTNQYEQYF
TRBV28,TRBJ2-1,TRBD2,few,TGTGCCAGCAGCGCCGGGGGGGCCGGGAATGAGCAGTTCTTC,CASSAGGAGNEQFF
TRBV2,TRBJ1-2,-,-,TGTGCCAGCAATCCGGACATTAACTATGGCTACACCTTC,CASNPDINYGYTF
TRBV28,TRBJ2-5,TRBD1,few,TGTGCCAGCAGAGGGACAGGGCGAGGAGAGACCCAGTACTTC,CASRGTGRGETQYF
TRBV15,TRBJ1-2,-,few,TGTGCCACCAGCAGACGGGGGGATAACTATGGCTACACCTTC,CATSRRGDNYGYTF
TRBV7-3,TRBJ2-2,-,few,TGTGCCAGCAGCTTATCGGCCCAGGGGACCACCGGGGAGCTGTTTTTT,CASSLSAQGTTGELFF
TRBV2,TRBJ1-1,-,few,TGTGCCAGCAGCGGTACGGGAAAGATTGAAGCTTTCTTT,CASSGTGKIEAFF
TRBV7-2,TRBJ1-5,-,-,TGTGCCAGCAGCTTAGATCGCGGTCAGCCCCAGCATTTT,CASSLDRGQPQHF
TRBV5-1,TRBJ2-1,TRBD1,few,TGCGCCAGCAGCCCCAGCGCACAGGGGACAGCTTACAATGAGCAGTTCTTC,CASSPSAQGTAYNEQFF
TRBV27,TRBJ2-2,-,-,TGTGCCAGCAGTTCTCGCGGAGGGGCGAACACCGGGGAGCTGTTTTTT,CASSSRGGANTGELFF
TRBV6-5,TRBJ2-2,TRBD1,-,TGTGCCAGCAGTATCACAACAGGGGGCAGGGAGCTGTTTTTT,CASSITTGGRELFF
TRBV6-5,TRBJ2-7,-,-,TGTGCCAGCAGTACTACAGGTGGTTTTTACGAGCAGTACTTC,CASSTTGGFYEQYF
TRBV2,TRBJ1-5,-,few,TGTGCCAGCATGGCGGGCCACGGCCAGCCCCAGCATTTT,CASMAGHGQPQHF
TRBV19,TRBJ2-5,TRBD2,-,TGTGCCAGTAGTGTCCGAGCGGGGGCGGGTGAGACCCAGTACTTC,CASSVRAGAGETQYF
TRBV5-4,TRBJ1-6,-,-,TGCGCCAGCAGCGAAGGGGATTCACCCCTCCACTTT,CASSEGDSPLHF
TRBV15,TRBJ2-1,TRBD2,few,TGTGCCACCAGCAGTCATTTTAGCGGGGGAATTGTAAATGAGCAGTTCTTC,CATSSHFSGGIVNEQFF
TRBV7-2,TRBJ1-4,TRBD1,few,TGTGCCAGCAGCAAACGGACAGGGGAGAATGAAAAACTGTTTTTT,CASSKRTGENEKLFF
TRBV9,TRBJ2-2,TRBD1,few,TGTGCCAGCAGCCCCCAGGACAGGGTCGCCGGGGAGCTGTTTTTT,CASSPQDRVAGELFF
TRBV6-5,TRBJ1-1,-,-,TGTGCCAGCAGTTACTATGTCCAGGGTGAAGCTTTCTTT,CASSYYVQGEAFF
TRBV2,TRBJ2-7,-,few,TGTGCCAGCAGTGACTCCTCCTACTCCGAGCAGTACTTC,CASSDSSYSEQYF
TRBV5-1,TRBJ2-3,TRBD1,-,TGCGCCAGCAGCCAAGGACAGGGGAGGATAGATACGCAGTATTTT,CASSQGQGRIDTQYF
TRBV5-4,TRBJ1-4,-,few,TGTGCCAGCAGTTCGAACGTGGTTGAGGGTGAAAAACTGTTTTTT,CASSSNVVEGEKLFF
TRBV4-2,TRBJ2-5,TRBD2,few,TGTGCCAGCAGCCAAGAAATGGCGGGGACTAGCGGGGGCCCTCGGGAGACCCAGTACTTC,CASSQEMAGTSGGPRETQYF
TRBV4-2,TRBJ2-3,-,-,TGTGCCAGCAGCCAAGGACAAATCCGCACAGATACGCAGTATTTT,CASSQGQIRTDTQYF
TRBV11-2,TRBJ2-5,TRBD1,few,TGTGCCAGCAGCTTAGATCTTGGAGGGGGGACAGGGAGTCAAGAGACCCAGTACTTC,CASSLDLGGGTGSQETQYF
TRBV6-5,TRBJ1-1,-,few,TGTGCCAGCAGTTACTCGACCGGGGTTGCTTTCTTT,CASSYSTGVAFF
TRBV6-5,TRBJ2-5,-,few,TGTGCCAGCAGAAGCACCTGGGGGGAGGAGACCCAGTACTTC,CASRSTWGEETQYF
TRBV4-3,TRBJ2-5,-,-,TGCGCCAGCAGCCTACAGGGAGGGCAGACCCAGTACTTC,CASSLQGGQTQYF
TRBV15,TRBJ1-2,-,-,TGTGCCACCAGCAGTGAAGCAGGATTTCTAAATGGCTACACCTTC,CATSSEAGFLNGYTF
TRBV27,TRBJ2-5,-,many,TGTGCCAGCAGACGACAGGAAGTGGGGAAAGAGACCCAGTACTTC,CASRRQEVGKETQYF
TRBV2,TRBJ2-5,-,few,TGTGCCAGCAGTGATAACCGAGCGGTCCACCAAGAGACCCAGTACTTC,CASSDNRAVHQETQYF
TRBV11-2,TRBJ2-5,TRBD2,-,TGTGCCAGCAGCTTAGAGGAGTGGGGGACTAGCGGGGGGAACCAAGAGACCCAGTACTTC,CASSLEEWGTSGGNQETQYF
TRBV18,TRBJ1-6,-,few,TGTGCCAGCTCACCCTTGGACAGATCACCCCTCCACTTT,CASSPLDRSPLHF
TRBV29-1,TRBJ2-1,TRBD2,few,TGCAGCGTTGTTTCGGGGGGGCGGAATGAGCAGTTCTTC,CSVVSGGRNEQFF
TRBV6-1,TRBJ1-5,TRBD1,-,TGTGCCAGCAGTATCCGGGACAGGGGCAATCAGCCCCAGCATTTT,CASSIRDRGNQPQHF
TRBV9,TRBJ1-5,-,-,TGTGCCAGCAGCGTAGACAGCGGGAATCAGCCCCAGCATTTT,CASSVDSGNQPQHF
TRBV7-8,TRBJ2-5,-,-,TGTGCCAGCAGCCTTAGCTATCTAGGACAAGAGACCCAGTACTTC,CASSLSYLGQETQYF
TRBV28,TRBJ1-5,TRBD1,few,TGTGCCAGCGCAGGGGGACAGGGCATCGCGCGGCCCCAGCATTTT,CASAGGQGIARPQHF
TRBV4-2,TRBJ2-1,-,few,TGTGCCAGCAGCCAACAACTGGTTCCCGAGCAGTTCTTC,CASSQQLVPEQFF
TRBV29-1,TRBJ2-5,TRBD2,-,TGCAGCGCTAGAAGACTAGCGGGGGACCTTGCCTCCCAAGAGACCCAGTACTTC,CSARRLAGDLASQETQYF
TRBV2,TRBJ2-5,TRBD2,-,TGTGCCAGCAGTGAAGATTGGTCTAGCGGGCCCGGGACCCAGTACTTC,CASSEDWSSGPGTQYF